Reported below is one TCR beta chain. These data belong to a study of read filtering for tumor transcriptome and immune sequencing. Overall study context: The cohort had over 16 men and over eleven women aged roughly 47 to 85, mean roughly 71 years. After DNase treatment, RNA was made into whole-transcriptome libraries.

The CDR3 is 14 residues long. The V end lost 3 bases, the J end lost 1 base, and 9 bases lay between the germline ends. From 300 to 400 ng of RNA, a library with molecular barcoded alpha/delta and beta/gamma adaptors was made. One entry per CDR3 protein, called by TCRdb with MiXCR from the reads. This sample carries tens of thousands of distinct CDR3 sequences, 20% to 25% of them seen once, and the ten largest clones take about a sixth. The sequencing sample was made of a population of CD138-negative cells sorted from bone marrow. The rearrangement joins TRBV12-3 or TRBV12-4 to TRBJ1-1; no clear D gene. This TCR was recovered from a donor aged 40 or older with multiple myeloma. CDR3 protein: CASSFNSPNTEAFF. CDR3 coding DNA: TGTGCCAGCAGTTTTAACAGCCCGAACACTGAAGCTTTCTTT.